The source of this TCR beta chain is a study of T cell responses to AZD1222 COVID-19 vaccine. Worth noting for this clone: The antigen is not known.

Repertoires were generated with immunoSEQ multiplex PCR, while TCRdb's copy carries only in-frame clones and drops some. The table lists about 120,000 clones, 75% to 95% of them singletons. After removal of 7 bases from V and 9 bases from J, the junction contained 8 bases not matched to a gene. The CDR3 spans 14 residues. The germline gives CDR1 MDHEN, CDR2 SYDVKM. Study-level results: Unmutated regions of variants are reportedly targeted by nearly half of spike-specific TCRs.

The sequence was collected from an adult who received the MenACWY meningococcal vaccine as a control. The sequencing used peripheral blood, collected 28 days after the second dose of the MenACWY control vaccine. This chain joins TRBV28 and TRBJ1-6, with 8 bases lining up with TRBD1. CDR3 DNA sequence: TGTGCCAGCACTATAGGACAGGGTCGTTCACCCCTCCACTTT. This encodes CASTIGQGRSPLHF.